This record concerns one T cell receptor (beta chain) sequence. Its antigen remains unidentified. This sample was included in a study of T cell responses to AZD1222 COVID-19 vaccine. General study findings and limits: Just 5 to 7 people given AZD1222 tested seropositive at baseline. In all cases, repertoires were sampled only after the peak T cell response. The donor cohort was predominantly white British with a female majority, and clonal diversity may have been underestimated.

The CDR3 totals 15 residues. Per germline, CDR1 LNHDA and CDR2 SQIVND (reference sequence). Trimming at V came to 5 bases and at J to 10 bases, leaving 9 bases not matched to a gene. Only in-frame clones appear in the TCRdb table, and some are missing; sequencing was by immunoSEQ multiplex PCR. Of under 150,000 clones in the sample, roughly nine tenths were seen once. The material was peripheral blood, obtained 28 days after the second AZD1222 dose. The chain uses TRBV19 and TRBJ1-6, with 9 bases that match TRBD1. The receptor was derived from an adult who received the AZD1222 COVID-19 vaccine. The CDR3 reads CASSSRDREFSPLHF. The CDR3 coding sequence is TGTGCCAGTAGTTCCCGGGACAGGGAATTCTCACCCCTCCACTTT.